Listed below are T cell receptor beta chains from one sample, sequenced in a study of CD8+ T cells in alopecia areata. Data came from immunoSEQ multiplex PCR; TCRdb stores just in-frame clones and leaves some out. This table has more than 90,000 clones, 55% to 65% appearing once. The sequenced material came from CD4+ T cells sorted from blood. These receptors were obtained from a human donor in good health. The CDR3 runs from the conserved cysteine through the conserved F or W. A D gene is named only where the DNA matches it firmly. A clone size is listed for some rows: how often the clone was seen (once, few, many), or a class if it is expanded.

d_call j_call clone_size cdr3_length v_call cdr3_nt cdr3_aa
NA TRBJ1-2 NA 10 TRBV30 TGTGCCTGGGGCGTGGGTGGCTACACCTTC CAWGVGGYTF
NA TRBJ2-5 NA 14 TRBV2 TGTGCCAGCAGTCGTGACACGACGGGAGAGACCCAGTACTTC CASSRDTTGETQYF
NA TRBJ1-1 NA 12 TRBV30 TGTGCCTGGACCGCGTTGGGCACTGAAGCTTTCTTT CAWTALGTEAFF
NA TRBJ1-6 NA 16 TRBV27 TGTGCCAGCAGTAGTGGGGAGGGTAAGGTTAATTCACCCCTCCACTTT CASSSGEGKVNSPLHF
TRBD1 TRBJ1-2 NA 14 TRBV30 TGTGCCTGGAGTGTCCGGGACAGGACCTATGGCTACACCTTC CAWSVRDRTYGYTF
NA TRBJ1-6 NA 14 TRBV5-6 TGTGCCAGCAGCGGGGGGACTGTAAGTTCACCCCTCCACTTT CASSGGTVSSPLHF
NA TRBJ2-3 few 16 TRBV10-3 TGTGCCATCAGTGAGTCGGACGTCAAGGGCACAGATACGCAGTATTTT CAISESDVKGTDTQYF
NA TRBJ1-5 NA 13 TRBV7-2 TGTGCCAGCAGCTTAGCGCCCGGGGCGTCCCAGCATTTT CASSLAPGASQHF
NA TRBJ1-4 few 13 TRBV11-2 TGTGCCAGCAGCTTAGGCCACGGTGAAAAACTGTTTTTT CASSLGHGEKLFF
NA TRBJ2-5 NA 14 TRBV7-2 TGTGCCAGCAGCCCTCCGGGGGCACAAGAGACCCAGTACTTC CASSPPGAQETQYF
TRBD2 TRBJ2-2 NA 15 TRBV4-2 TGTGCCAGCAGCCCAGTAGCGGGGGACACCGGGGAGCTGTTTTTT CASSPVAGDTGELFF
TRBD1 TRBJ1-5 NA 15 TRBV5-1 TGCGCCAGCAGCTCGACAGGGAACGAAGGTCAGCCCCAGCATTTT CASSSTGNEGQPQHF
NA TRBJ2-5 NA 14 TRBV6-5 TGTGCCAGCACTCAGGGGGGTGGTCGGGAGACCCAGTACTTC CASTQGGGRETQYF
TRBD2 TRBJ2-3 NA 16 TRBV4-1 TGCGCCAGCAGCCAGAGGACTAGCGGGGGTACAGATACGCAGTATTTT CASSQRTSGGTDTQYF
NA TRBJ2-7 NA 11 TRBV30 TGTGCCTGGAGTGCAGCCTACGAGCAGTACTTC CAWSAAYEQYF
TRBD1 TRBJ2-7 few 21 TRBV27 TGTGCCAGCAGTTTATACCCCTCGTTAACGGGACAGGGGATTAAGCTCTACGAGCAGTACTTC CASSLYPSLTGQGIKLYEQYF
NA TRBJ1-2 NA 14 TRBV6-5 TGTGCCAGCAGGCGCCGGGAGGCCAACTATGGCTACACCTTC CASRRREANYGYTF
NA TRBJ2-6 NA 14 TRBV23-1 TGCGCCAGCAGTCAATTGGTAGGGGCCAACGTCCTGACTTTC CASSQLVGANVLTF
TRBD2 TRBJ2-3 NA 13 TRBV29-1 TGCAGCGTTGAACGGGGGAGGGAAGATACGCAGTATTTT CSVERGREDTQYF
TRBD2 TRBJ2-2 few 15 TRBV29-1 TGCAGCGTTGGGGGGACTAGCGGGGACACCGGGGAGCTGTTTTTT CSVGGTSGDTGELFF
TRBD1 TRBJ1-4 NA 15 TRBV2 TGTGCCAGCAGTACCCGGGACAGCGACAATGAAAAACTGTTTTTT CASSTRDSDNEKLFF
TRBD1 TRBJ1-6 NA 16 TRBV6-6 TGTGCCAGCAGTCTGGGACAGGGGGTAGGTAATTCACCCCTCCACTTT CASSLGQGVGNSPLHF
NA TRBJ2-5 NA 13 TRBV29-1 TGCAGCGCCCGAAGGGGTAGCCAAGAGACCCAGTACTTC CSARRGSQETQYF
NA TRBJ2-1 NA 15 TRBV7-2 NA CASSLGVASGTGMFF
NA TRBJ1-4 few 14 TRBV30 TGTGCCTGGAGCAAGGGCCCCAATCGTGAAAAACTGTTTTTT CAWSKGPNREKLFF
NA TRBJ1-1 NA 11 TRBV7-9 TGTGCCAGCAGCTTGGGAGGGCTGGCTTTCTTT CASSLGGLAFF
TRBD1 TRBJ2-1 NA 15 TRBV15 TGTGCCACCAGCAGAGTAGCAGGGGGCTGGAATGAGCAGTTCTTC CATSRVAGGWNEQFF
NA TRBJ1-1 NA 12 TRBV23-1 TGCGCCAGCCTCAGGGGTCGTACTGAAGCTTTCTTT CASLRGRTEAFF
NA TRBJ1-1 NA 14 TRBV4-1 TGCGCCAGCAGCCCTGTTTCAGGGGTAGGGAAAGCTTTCTTT CASSPVSGVGKAFF
NA TRBJ1-1 NA 12 TRBV11-2 TGTGCCAGCAGCCCTTGGGGGGCTGAAGCTTTCTTT CASSPWGAEAFF
NA TRBJ1-2 NA 12 TRBV23-1 TGCGCCAGCAGTCAATCGTGGGACGGCTACACCTTC CASSQSWDGYTF
NA TRBJ2-3 NA 16 TRBV11-2 TGTGCCAGCAGCTTAGATAGGCTAGCGCGGGACGGCGGGCAGTATTTT CASSLDRLARDGGQYF
NA TRBJ1-1 NA 14 TRBV5-1 TGCGCCAGCAGCTTGGATGGGCAGGGCACTGAAGCTTTCTTT CASSLDGQGTEAFF
TRBD2 TRBJ2-3 NA 14 TRBV7-8 TGTGCCTCGAGGGCGGGGGGGTCCGCAGATACGCAGTATTTT CASRAGGSADTQYF
NA TRBJ2-5 NA 15 TRBV6-6 TGTGCCAGCAGTTTCTCCGGGACTCAGCAAGAGACCCAGTACTTC CASSFSGTQQETQYF
NA TRBJ1-2 NA 12 TRBV6-1 TGTGCCAGCAGACCTCGGAACTATGGCTACACCTTC CASRPRNYGYTF
NA TRBJ1-5 NA 13 TRBV5-1 TGCGCCAGCCGCCGGGACGGCAATCAGCCCCAGCATTTT CASRRDGNQPQHF
NA TRBJ1-1 few 15 TRBV5-1 TGCGCCAGCAGCTTGGCCGGGGGGCTGGTCGCTGAAGCTTTCTTT CASSLAGGLVAEAFF
NA TRBJ1-2 few 14 TRBV11-2 TGTGCCAGCAGCTTATCAATTGGAGGTTCTGGCTACACCTTC CASSLSIGGSGYTF
NA TRBJ1-1 once 13 TRBV7-2 TGTGCCAGCAGCTTAAGGTTGAACACTGAAGCTTTCTTT CASSLRLNTEAFF
TRBD2 TRBJ2-5 few 14 TRBV15 TGTGCCACCAGCAGAGGACTAGCGCAAGAGACCCAGTACTTC CATSRGLAQETQYF
NA TRBJ1-1 NA 13 TRBV7-9 TGTGCCAGCAGCTTACATACCAACACTGAAGCTTTCTTT CASSLHTNTEAFF
NA TRBJ1-1 NA 14 TRBV6-5 TGTGCCAGCAGTTACTCTGGCGTCGGCACTGAAGCTTTCTTT CASSYSGVGTEAFF
TRBD1 TRBJ2-7 NA 13 TRBV5-1 TGCGCCAGCAGCGTGACAGGGACCTACGAGCAGTACTTC CASSVTGTYEQYF
TRBD2 TRBJ2-3 once 14 TRBV7-9 TGTGCCAGCCAGGCGGGGGGGGCCACGAATACGCAGTATTTT CASQAGGATNTQYF
NA TRBJ2-5 NA 15 TRBV11-2 TGTGCCAGCAGCTTTGGTAATGGGGCACAGGAGACCCAGTACTTC CASSFGNGAQETQYF
NA TRBJ1-1 NA 14 TRBV5-6 TGTGCCAGCACTGAAACAGGGCTGGACACTGAAGCTTTCTTT CASTETGLDTEAFF
NA TRBJ2-5 few 13 TRBV7-9 TGTGCCAGCAGCTTAGTGCCACAAGAGACCCAGTACTTC CASSLVPQETQYF
TRBD2 TRBJ2-3 few 15 TRBV7-2 TGTGCCAGCAGCATGAGCGGGGTGGGCACAGATACGCAGTATTTT CASSMSGVGTDTQYF
NA TRBJ1-1 NA 15 TRBV5-6 TGTGCCAGCAGCTTGGAGTCGCTTGGGAACACTGAAGCTTTCTTT CASSLESLGNTEAFF
TRBD1 TRBJ1-1 once 12 TRBV11-1 TGTGCCAGCAGCCGCGGACAGGGTGAAACTTTCTTT CASSRGQGETFF
NA TRBJ1-2 NA 12 TRBV2 TGTGCCAGCAGTGTCGGTAACTATGGCTACACCTTC CASSVGNYGYTF
NA TRBJ2-2 few 14 TRBV29-1 TGCAGCGTTGGAGGGGGGAAGAACACCGGGGAGCTGTTTTTT CSVGGGKNTGELFF
NA TRBJ2-2 NA 12 TRBV9 TGTGCCAGCAGTTTCTTCACCGGGGAGCTGTTTTTT CASSFFTGELFF
TRBD1 TRBJ2-5 NA 15 TRBV29-1 TGCAGCGTTGAAGTGCTTGGGACAGGGAAGGAGACCCAGTACTTC CSVEVLGTGKETQYF
NA TRBJ2-5 NA 16 TRBV27 TGTGCCAGCAGTTCCTACGCCCGGGGCCAGGAAGAGACCCAGTACTTC CASSSYARGQEETQYF
TRBD1 TRBJ2-5 NA 17 TRBV5-1 TGCGCCAGCAGCCCGGCGGCCGGACAGGGTTGGGGTGAGACCCAGTACTTC CASSPAAGQGWGETQYF
NA TRBJ2-7 NA 11 TRBV30 TGTGCCTGGAAGGCTTCCTACGAGCAGTACTTC CAWKASYEQYF
TRBD2 TRBJ2-5 once 13 TRBV29-1 TGCAGCGCAGGGACTAGCGTGGGAGAGACCCAGTACTTC CSAGTSVGETQYF
TRBD2 TRBJ2-3 NA 15 TRBV9 TGTGCCAGCAGCCGCGGTAGCGGGGGCACAGATACGCAGTATTTT CASSRGSGGTDTQYF